These 21 T cell receptor beta chains share one sample of origin, sequenced in a study of control samples from healthy donors and cancer patients. The protocol was immunoSEQ multiplex PCR, while the TCRdb copy is restricted to in-frame clones and leaves out a portion. Among more than 5,500 clones listed, approximately 85% were seen once. Sequenced: formalin-fixed, paraffin-embedded tissue. The source of these receptors is a female donor with lung cancer.

The CDR3 nucleotides read TGTGCCAGCAGCTTAGAGGGTAAGGTCACTGAAGCTTTCTTT. It encodes CASSLEGKVTEAFF. The chain carries TRBV7-2 and TRBJ1-1, with D unclear. The CDR3 is made up of 14 amino acids. With 1 base removed from V and 4 bases from J, the gap between germline ends came to 10 bases. Germline V gene data show CDR1 as SGHTA and CDR2 as FQGNSA.

The chain couples TRBV11-2 to TRBJ2-3; no clear D gene. The germline V and J ends were trimmed by 5 bases and 13 bases, with 19 bases remaining between them. The CDR3 has 13 residues. Germline V gene lookup returns CDR1 SGHAT and CDR2 FQNNGV. The CDR3 is CASSPDRASREYF. The CDR3 nucleotides read TGTGCCAGCAGCCCCGATAGAGCATCCCGGGAGTATTTT.

The J gene is TRBJ1-4, the V gene TRBV2; TRBD1 matches at 9 bases. CDR1 is SNHLY and CDR2 is FYNNEI in the germline V gene. V was clipped by 6 bases and J by 8 bases; unmatched bases: 4. The CDR3 runs 13 residues. The DNA for the CDR3 is TGTGCCAGCAGGGACAGGGGAGAGGAAAAACTGTTTTTT. It translates to CASRDRGEEKLFF.

CDR3 nucleotide sequence: TGTGCCAGCTCACCGCAGGGGTCCGGAAACACCATATATTTT. Translated: CASSPQGSGNTIYF. The V gene is TRBV18, the J gene TRBJ1-3; D is possibly TRBD1 (6 bases). Per the germline V gene, CDR1 is KGHSH and CDR2 is LQKENI. The CDR3 covers 14 residues. With 3 bases removed from V and 4 bases from J, the gap between germline ends came to 10 bases. The full variable domain, rest sourced from reference TRBV18 and TRBJ1-3, is NAGVMQNPRHLVRRRGQEARLRCSPMKGHSHVYWYRQLPEEGLKFMVYLQKENIIDESGMPKERFSAEFPKEGPSILRIQQVVRGDSAAYFCASSPQGSGNTIYFGEGSWLTVV.

As to this clone: Other nucleotide sequences from this sample produce the same CDR3. The rearrangement uses TRBV11-3 and TRBJ2-1; D remains unclear. V lost 7 bases and J 0 bases, leaving 10 bases between the germline ends. CDR1 and CDR2 from the germline V gene are SGHNT and YENEEA. This CDR3 is 14 amino acids long. The CDR3 protein is CASNLGGSYNEQFF. CDR3 bases: TGTGCCAGCAACCTAGGTGGCTCCTACAATGAGCAGTTCTTC.

J is TRBJ2-1 and V is TRBV15; 8 bases align to TRBD1. The germline CDR1 and CDR2 sequences are LNHNV and YYDKDF (reference sequence). V dropped 4 bases and J dropped 3; count of bases not matched to a gene: 8. The CDR3 is made up of 16 amino acids. The DNA of the CDR3 is TGTGCCACCAGCACGTGGGACAGGAGCTTCTACAATGAGCAGTTCTTC. Protein product: CATSTWDRSFYNEQFF.

The rearrangement links TRBV7-3 to TRBJ1-6; D is uncertain. In germline, CDR1 is SGHTA, CDR2 FQGTGA. CDR3 length: 14 amino acids. Deletions cut 4 bases from V and 4 bases from J, with 8 bases between. In DNA form, the CDR3 reads TGTGCCAGCAGCTCGGACGGATATAATTCACCCCTCCACTTT. This gives the protein CASSSDGYNSPLHF.

The chain has TRBV9 and TRBJ2-1; no clear D gene. Per germline, CDR1 SGDLS and CDR2 YYNGEE. CDR3 length: 14 amino acids. Trimming shortened V by 0 bases and J by 9 bases, and 13 bases separated the two germline ends. CDR3: CASSVEELPPEQFF. The CDR3 bases are TGTGCCAGCAGCGTAGAAGAGTTACCCCCTGAGCAGTTCTTC.

The rearrangement uses TRBV19 and TRBJ2-6; D unclear. Trimming took 6 bases from V and 2 from J, leaving 5 bases between them. Germline CDR1 LNHDA, CDR2 SQIVND (reference sequence). The CDR3 covers 13 residues. The CDR3 loop is CASRWPGANVLTF. The CDR3 DNA reads as TGTGCCAGTAGGTGGCCTGGGGCCAACGTCCTGACTTTC.

V is TRBV5-6 and J is TRBJ2-5, with TRBD1 matching 12 bases. Germline loops: CDR1 SGHDT, CDR2 YYEEEE. V was pared by 3 bases and J by 1 base, with 4 bases of the junction left unmatched. This CDR3 spans 16 amino acids. CDR3 sequence reads: CASSYGTGGLQETQYF. As DNA, the CDR3 is TGTGCCAGCAGCTATGGGACAGGGGGCCTCCAAGAGACCCAGTACTTC.

The chain employs TRBV28 and TRBJ2-7, with 10 bases fitting TRBD1. From germline, CDR1 is MDHEN and CDR2 SYDVKM. The CDR3 runs 15 residues. The junction had 9 bases not matched to a gene; V was cut back by 6 bases and J by 4 bases. The CDR3 here is CASSLGGQGRYEQYF. Here the CDR3 DNA reads TGTGCCAGCAGCCTAGGGGGACAGGGGAGGTACGAGCAGTACTTC.

The CDR3 DNA follows: TGTGCCAGCAGTGGATTGGACAAGGACATTCAGTACTTC. This codes for CASSGLDKDIQYF. The chain employs TRBV25-1 and TRBJ2-4; tentative D call: TRBD1 (5 bases). The CDR3 runs to 13 residues. The germline V gene encodes CDR1 MGHDK and CDR2 SYGVNS. V shed 4 bases and J shed 8 bases, with 12 bases lying between them.

V and J are TRBV30 and TRBJ2-2; D may be TRBD1 (5 bases). The CDR3 runs 14 residues. With 2 bases removed from V and 4 bases from J, the gap between germline ends came to 11 bases. Germline CDR1 and CDR2: GTSNPN and SVGIG (reference sequence). CDR3 in amino acids: CAWSLDTGTGELFF. The CDR3 nucleotides are TGTGCCTGGAGTCTAGATACAGGCACCGGGGAGCTGTTTTTT.

This clone was seen only once. The rearrangement joins TRBV12-5 to TRBJ2-1, with D possibly being TRBD2 (6 bases). Between the trimmed V and J ends, which lost 3 bases and 6 bases, there was a span of 15 bases. The CDR3 loop spans 15 amino acids. Germline V gives CDR1 LGHNT, CDR2 FRNRAP. The chain's CDR3 is CASGFPRGDVNEQFF. The DNA for the CDR3 is TGTGCTAGTGGTTTCCCACGCGGGGACGTCAATGAGCAGTTCTTC. Using reference TRBV12-5 and TRBJ2-1 for the parts outside the CDR3, the full variable domain is DARVTQTPRHKVTEMGQEVTMRCQPILGHNTVFWYRQTMMQGLELLAYFRNRAPLDDSGMPKDRFSAEMPDATLATLKIQPSEPRDSAVYFCASGFPRGDVNEQFFGPGTRLTVL.

The rearrangement links TRBV7-9 to TRBJ2-7, with D perhaps assigned TRBD1 or TRBD2 (5 bases each). V gave up 4 bases and J gave up 7 bases, with 17 bases separating them. In germline, CDR1 is SEHNR, CDR2 FQNEAQ (reference sequence). The length of the CDR3 is 14 residues. The CDR3 loop reads CASSSGLKGREQYF. Here the CDR3 DNA reads TGTGCCAGCAGCTCGGGGCTTAAGGGCCGGGAGCAGTACTTC.

The chain employs TRBV16 and TRBJ1-6; 8 bases fit TRBD1. The V segment lost 2 bases and the J segment 8 bases; nucleotides outside the gene matches: 2. Germline CDR1 KGHSY, CDR2 FQNENV. There are 14 residues in the CDR3. The CDR3 region has the DNA TGTGCCAGCAGCCAAAGGACAGGGTATTCACCCCTCCACTTT. Its protein product is CASSQRTGYSPLHF.

The chain couples TRBV5-1 to TRBJ2-5; 9 positions agree with TRBD1. There are 16 residues in the CDR3. J gave up 4 bases and V 1 base, and 8 bases lay outside the gene matches. The germline CDR1 and CDR2 sequences are SGHRS and YFSETQ. The CDR3 loop is CASSLSPGQGGETQYF. CDR3 bases: TGCGCCAGCAGCTTGTCTCCGGGACAGGGTGGAGAGACCCAGTACTTC.

The genes are TRBV28 and TRBJ2-7, with 9 bases that match TRBD2. The length of the CDR3 is 20 residues. Germline V lookup: CDR1 MDHEN, CDR2 SYDVKM. The V gene end was trimmed by 4 bases and the J gene end by 0 bases; junction bases not matched to a gene: 19. The DNA of the CDR3 is TGTGCCAGCAGTTGGGCAGGCGGCGCGGGAGGGGGAACCAGCTCCTACGAGCAGTACTTC. Encoded protein: CASSWAGGAGGGTSSYEQYF.

This chain connects TRBV7-3 to TRBJ2-5, with D maybe TRBD1 (6 bases). The ends were cut back, 2 bases at V and 5 bases at J, with 9 bases in the middle. CDR1 and CDR2 (germline): SGHTA, FQGTGA. This CDR3 comprises 13 residues. This chain's CDR3 is CASSLGGSETQYF. CDR3 sequence (DNA): TGTGCCAGCAGCTTAGGGGGCTCGGAGACCCAGTACTTC.

The sample holds one count of this clone. V is TRBV5-1 and J is TRBJ2-1, with 16 bases identical to TRBD2. There are 18 residues in the CDR3. Losses at the gene ends were 0 bases for V and 7 bases for J; bases not matched to a gene: 7. The germline V gene encodes CDR1 SGHRS and CDR2 YFSETQ. CDR3 protein: CASSLDSGTSGRGNEQFF. CDR3 nucleotides: TGCGCCAGCAGCTTGGATTCCGGGACTAGCGGGAGGGGAAATGAGCAGTTCTTC.

This chain links TRBV7-9 with TRBJ1-6, with 7 bases matching TRBD1. The trim removed 3 bases at V and 11 bases at J, leaving 7 bases unmatched. CDR1 SEHNR and CDR2 FQNEAQ come from the germline V gene (reference sequence). CDR3 length: 14 residues. The CDR3 coding sequence is TGTGCCAGCAGCTTCCAGGGGGGGTCTGCACCCCTCCACTTT. Protein product: CASSFQGGSAPLHF. The full variable domain, rest sourced from reference TRBV7-9 and TRBJ1-6, is DTGVSQNPRHKITKRGQNVTFRCDPISEHNRLYWYRQTLGQGPEFLTYFQNEAQLEKSRLLSDRFSAERPKGSFSTLEIQRTEQGDSAMYLCASSFQGGSAPLHFGNGTRLTVT.